This TCR beta chain originates from a study of CXCR3-negative and CXCR3-positive naive CD8 T cells. Points from the study as a whole: Most assays were run on fresh PBMCs (CXCR3 expression partially decreased after cryopreservation). TCR interaction strength was inferred from TRB CDR3 physicochemistry, as CD5 matched across naive subsets. Diversity in memory CD8+ cells fell much lower than the comparably high levels seen in both naive subsets.

Using triplicate sorts, some 300,000 cells were collected each time from every CD8+ T cell subset. Via 5' RACE with UMI labels, TRB cDNA libraries were prepared. TCRdb processed the 5' RACE reads again and assigns one entry to each CDR3 protein, with no DNA. The specimen's table records some 40,000 distinct CDR3 sequences. Of note for this clonotype: The antigen is unknown.

Per the germline V gene, CDR1 is MRHNA and CDR2 is SNTAGT. The CDR3 runs to 14 residues. This clonotype was obtained from a human donor in good health. Some clones in this sample may be carry-over from other donors' samples. The V and J genes are TRBV6-4 and TRBJ2-3; the TCRdb call, TRBD1, lacks DNA for checking. The sequenced sample was memory CD8+ T cells from blood. CDR3 sequence reads: CASSDSPGTDTQYF.